The next 21 T cell receptor beta chains were all read from a single sample in a study of cytomegalovirus exposure and HLA in healthy donors. 60 Vbeta and 13 Jbeta primers were used in PCR. Clones were sequenced by immunoSEQ multiplex PCR, and TCRdb holds only the in-frame ones, with some missing. Altogether 150,000 to 200,000 clones are present, more than 75% being singletons, with the ten largest covering about 9.9%. The sequenced material came from PBMCs. These receptors were taken from a man younger than 35 in good health and CMV-seropositive.

The chain employs TRBV30 and TRBJ2-7; TRBD2 is a possible D gene (6 bases). The germline gives CDR1 GTSNPN, CDR2 SVGIG (reference sequence). This CDR3 contains 14 residues. With 2 bases removed from V and 6 bases from J, the gap between germline ends came to 17 bases. In DNA form, the CDR3 reads TGTGCCTGGAGTAGGGACTCGCTTCGTGGCGAGCAGTACTTC. It encodes CAWSRDSLRGEQYF.

This clone appeared a few times. This chain links TRBV29-1 with TRBJ2-7; 13 bases match TRBD2. The junction had 3 bases not matched to a gene; V was cut back by 4 bases and J by 3 bases. Germline values: CDR1 SQVTM, CDR2 ANQGSEA. The CDR3 is 14 residues long. Written as DNA, the CDR3 is TGCAGCGTTGGCCGGACTAGCGGGAGCTACGAGCAGTACTTC. It translates to CSVGRTSGSYEQYF.

This clone showed up just once. The V gene is TRBV19, the J gene TRBJ2-1; D ambiguous. This CDR3 contains 13 residues. From germline, CDR1 is LNHDA and CDR2 SQIVND (reference sequence). Trimming took 1 base from V and 4 from J, leaving 5 bases between them. Here the CDR3 DNA reads TGTGCCAGTAGTATAGTACAGTACAATGAGCAGTTCTTC. Translating gives CASSIVQYNEQFF.

The rearrangement uses TRBV5-1 and TRBJ2-4; 8 bases agree with TRBD1. The CDR3 sequence is 15 residues long. V trimming: 4 bases; J trimming: 5 bases; junction bases outside the gene matches: 8. Germline CDR1 is SGHRS and CDR2 is YFSETQ. This CDR3 is CASSRDRGGQNIQYF. CDR3 in DNA: TGCGCCAGCAGCCGTGACAGGGGAGGTCAAAACATTCAGTACTTC.

The chain combines TRBV19 with TRBJ1-3, with D possibly matching TRBD1 (5 bases). The germline V gene encodes CDR1 LNHDA and CDR2 SQIVND (reference sequence). Between the trimmed V and J ends, which lost 3 bases and 0 bases, there was a span of 6 bases. CDR3 size: 14 residues. The CDR3 spells CASSMTDSGNTIYF. The DNA of the CDR3 is TGTGCCAGTAGTATGACAGACTCTGGAAACACCATATATTTT.

Turning to this clone: Sequence at one end of the junction differs from germline and may be a read error. V is TRBV6-5 and J is TRBJ2-6; 7 nucleotides match TRBD1. CDR1 is MNHEY and CDR2 is SVGAGI in the germline V gene. There are 16 residues in the CDR3. CDR3 loop: CASSWDSNSGANGLTF. DNA of the CDR3: TGTGCCAGCAGTTGGGACAGCAACTCTGGGGCCAACGGCCTGACTTTC.

This sequence joins TRBV21-1 and TRBJ1-6. TRBV21-1 is classified as a pseudogene. This CDR3 spans 20 amino acids. CDR3 in amino acids: CASSKGKAGLSFSYNSPLHF. DNA of the CDR3: TGTGCCAGCAGCAAAGGTAAGGCGGGACTCTCCTTCTCCTATAATTCACCCCTCCACTTT.

This clone has more than one count but fewer than ten. V usage is TRBV5-4 and J usage is TRBJ2-2; D is perhaps TRBD1 (5 bases). Between the trimmed V and J ends, which lost 3 bases and 5 bases, there was a span of 14 bases. CDR1 is SGHNT and CDR2 is YYREEE in the germline V gene (reference sequence). There are 15 residues in the CDR3. CDR3 bases: TGTGCCAGCAGCTCGGTAGGGGCCAGAACCGGGGAGCTGTTTTTT. This translates into CASSSVGARTGELFF.

The chain has TRBV30 and TRBJ2-3, with D possibly matching TRBD1 (5 bases). The V and J ends lost 2 bases and 4 bases respectively, with 19 bases between them. The CDR3 totals 16 residues. The germline gives CDR1 GTSNPN, CDR2 SVGIG (reference sequence). The CDR3 here is CAWSQGTSHLADTQYF. CDR3 nucleotide sequence: TGTGCCTGGAGTCAGGGAACTTCTCATTTGGCAGATACGCAGTATTTT.

The chain combines TRBV29-1 with TRBJ2-7, with 9 bases matching TRBD1. Trimming cost V 6 bases and J 4 bases; bases outside gene matches: 10. Germline values: CDR1 SQVTM, CDR2 ANQGSEA. The CDR3 length is 14 residues. The CDR3: CSVTPRDREYEQYF. The CDR3 DNA sequence: TGCAGCGTAACCCCCCGGGACAGGGAATACGAGCAGTACTTC.

V is TRBV19 and J is TRBJ1-5, with D possibly being TRBD1 (5 bases). The V end was cut by 2 bases, the J end by 4 bases, with 9 bases between. The CDR3 runs to 14 residues. Germline CDR1 and CDR2: LNHDA and SQIVND (reference sequence). For the CDR3, the DNA is TGTGCCAGTAGTATAAGAGCAGGGAATCAGCCCCAGCATTTT. Its protein is CASSIRAGNQPQHF.

This chain uses TRBV19 with TRBJ2-1; D is undetermined. The germline gives CDR1 LNHDA, CDR2 SQIVND (reference sequence). Trimming left V 1 base short and J 0 bases short, with 7 bases between. This CDR3 region has 15 residues. CDR3 protein: CASSIATFSYNEQFF. As DNA, the CDR3 is TGTGCCAGTAGTATAGCCACTTTCTCCTACAATGAGCAGTTCTTC.

DNA of the CDR3: TGTGCCAGCAGGACCGGGAACACTAGGGCAGATACGCAGTATTTT. Encoded protein: CASRTGNTRADTQYF. The chain uses TRBV6-6 and TRBJ2-3; possibly TRBD2 for D (5 bases). The germline V gene encodes CDR1 MNHNY and CDR2 SVGAGI (reference sequence). The CDR3 loop spans 15 amino acids. V was shortened by 6 bases and J by 4 bases, with 17 bases between the two germline ends.

The chain recombines TRBV2 with TRBJ2-3, with 8 bases lining up with TRBD1. Germline loops: CDR1 SNHLY, CDR2 FYNNEI. The ends lost 4 bases at V and 7 bases at J; junction bases unmatched: 7. The CDR3 extends over 14 amino acids. This CDR3 is CASSAQGAENTQYF. CDR3 DNA sequence: TGTGCCAGCAGTGCCCAGGGGGCCGAAAATACGCAGTATTTT.

The rearrangement links TRBV29-1 to TRBJ1-1; D is ambiguous. The CDR3 totals 12 residues. CDR1 is SQVTM and CDR2 is ANQGSEA in the germline V gene. V gave up 4 bases and J gave up 6 bases, with 12 bases separating them. The CDR3, as DNA: TGCAGCGTTGTCGATACGGGAGCTGAAGCTTTCTTT. Amino acid sequence: CSVVDTGAEAFF.

The rearrangement links TRBV13 to TRBJ1-5, with 7 bases identical to TRBD1. Germline V gene sequence: CDR1 PRHDT, CDR2 FYEKMQ (reference sequence). Germline trimming cut 2 bases from V and 0 bases from J; bases unmatched to any gene: 13. This CDR3 comprises 19 residues. CDR3 region: CASSLRGTEIHPSNQPQHF. The CDR3 DNA is TGTGCCAGCAGCTTAAGGGGGACAGAAATCCACCCTAGCAATCAGCCCCAGCATTTT.

CDR3 nucleotide sequence: TGTGCCAGCAGCGACCGGGACAGGGAGGTCGATGAGCAGTTCTTC. This sequence encodes CASSDRDREVDEQFF. This chain connects TRBV11-2 to TRBJ2-1; 9 nucleotides align to TRBD1. From germline, CDR1 is SGHAT and CDR2 FQNNGV. V shed 5 bases, J shed 8 bases, and the junction held 10 bases outside the gene matches. This CDR3 spans 15 amino acids.

V and J are TRBV5-1 and TRBJ2-7, with TRBD1 matching over 10 bases. The junction had 9 bases not matched to a gene; V was cut back by 4 bases and J by 2 bases. Germline loops: CDR1 SGHRS, CDR2 YFSETQ. The CDR3 extends over 16 amino acids. DNA of the CDR3: TGCGCCAGCAGCCCGGGTGGGGACAGGGGTACCTACGAGCAGTACTTC. This translates into CASSPGGDRGTYEQYF.

The chain is built from TRBV5-6 and TRBJ2-5; 7 bases line up with TRBD1. The CDR3 spans 15 residues. The germline V gene encodes CDR1 SGHDT and CDR2 YYEEEE. V shed 0 bases, J shed 5 bases, and the junction held 7 bases outside the gene matches. Written as DNA, the CDR3 is TGTGCCAGCAGCTTGGCCGGGACAGACGCCGAGACCCAGTACTTC. This sequence encodes CASSLAGTDAETQYF.

The chain employs TRBV5-4 and TRBJ2-1; D unclear. Germline V gene lookup returns CDR1 SGHNT and CDR2 YYREEE (reference sequence). Between the trimmed V and J ends, which lost 4 bases and 6 bases, there was a span of 11 bases. This CDR3 is 13 amino acids long. The CDR3 spells CASSGDMRNEQFF. Written as DNA, the CDR3 is TGTGCCAGCAGCGGAGATATGCGCAATGAGCAGTTCTTC.

This chain connects TRBV9 to TRBJ2-3; weak D call: TRBD2 (5 bases). The V gene lost 4 bases and the J gene lost 2 bases, with 11 bases spanning the gap. CDR3 length: 14 residues. Germline V gene data show CDR1 as SGDLS and CDR2 as YYNGEE. The CDR3 bases are TGTGCCAGCAGCCCAGCGGATCTCACAGATACGCAGTATTTT. It encodes CASSPADLTDTQYF.